Listed below are T cell receptor beta chains from one sample, sequenced in a study of shared clonotypes between healthy human individuals. Only in-frame clones appear in the TCRdb table, and some are missing; sequencing was by immunoSEQ multiplex PCR. The repertoire holds about 980,000 clones, with around three quarters as singletons. Specimen: memory CD4+ T cells sorted from blood. These receptors came from a man aged 18 to 30 in good health. CDR3s include the opening cysteine and the closing phenylalanine or tryptophan. The order of the fields is J gene, V gene, CDR3 protein.

>TRBJ1-4|TRBV7-9
CASSLVSATNEKLFF
>TRBJ2-7|TRBV19
CASSIDAGGSYEQYF
>TRBJ2-6|TRBV7-2
CASSPEPTGGANVLTF
>TRBJ1-4|TRBV30
CAWSEGQGASFVKLFF
>TRBJ1-2|TRBV21-1
CASSKASGPNYGYTF
>TRBJ2-1|TRBV7-9
CASSLDGGRALNEQFF
>TRBJ1-2|TRBV30
CAWSGGGHFGYTF
>TRBJ1-2|TRBV11-2
CASSLNVNGYTF
>TRBJ1-6|TRBV7-2
CASSPGRALHF
>TRBJ1-2|TRBV28
CATNRVRSDGYTF
>TRBJ1-6|TRBV7-9
CASSLSNSPLHF
>TRBJ2-7|TRBV5-5
CASSSGQFYEQYF
>TRBJ1-6|TRBV7-8
CASSLRTGERGSPLHF
>TRBJ1-1|TRBV5-6
CASSLWAGGNTEAFF
>TRBJ2-5|TRBV30
CAWTINQETQYF
>TRBJ2-1|TRBV6-1
CASSEFIRVAFLEQFF
>TRBJ2-2|TRBV15
CATSRGQGGFGAGELFF
>TRBJ2-7|TRBV19
CASSIGPGEQYF
>TRBJ2-1|TRBV7-3
CASSLGQNNEQFF
>TRBJ2-7|TRBV18
CASSQGAREQYF
>TRBJ1-2|TRBV4-1
CASSQTGQGEGGYTF
>TRBJ2-7|TRBV12-5
CASGPGTGTYEQYF
>TRBJ2-7|TRBV9
CASSVKGGQTTYEQYF
>TRBJ2-7|TRBV7-2
CASSSSGSLYEQYF
>TRBJ2-7|TRBV20-1
CSAGTTGEQYF
>TRBJ2-3|TRBV7-9
CASSTLRLAGTDTQYF
>TRBJ2-7|TRBV6-1
CASISGRLVAYEQYF
>TRBJ2-1|TRBV11-2
CASSSRIAGGVEQFF
>TRBJ2-3|TRBV30
CAWKGLKADTQYF